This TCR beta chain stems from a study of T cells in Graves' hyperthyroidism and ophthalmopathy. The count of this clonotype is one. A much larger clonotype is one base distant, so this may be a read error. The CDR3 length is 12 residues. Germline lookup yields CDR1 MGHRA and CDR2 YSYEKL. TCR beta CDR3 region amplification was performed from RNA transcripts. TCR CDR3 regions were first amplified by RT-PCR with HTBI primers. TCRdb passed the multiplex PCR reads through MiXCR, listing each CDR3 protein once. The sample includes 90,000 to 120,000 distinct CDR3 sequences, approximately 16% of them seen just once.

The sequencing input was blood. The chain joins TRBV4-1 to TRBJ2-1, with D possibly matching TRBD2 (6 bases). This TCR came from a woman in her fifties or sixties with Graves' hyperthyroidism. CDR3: CASSQDGGEQLF. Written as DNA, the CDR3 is TGCGCCAGCAGCCAAGACGGGGGTGAGCAGCTCTTC.